This TCR beta chain was observed in a study of T-cell reconstitution after alpha-beta-depleted transplantation in children. Study-wide results and caveats: High day-60 TCRbeta diversity in some patients came from surviving recipient T cells and thymic progenitors. Where alpha-beta T cells came from about two months after transplant was reportedly several hundred expanded graft clones. Once a year had passed after transplant, T-cell counts and diversity came mostly from newly produced T cells.

This clonotype was found many times. Its antigen is not identified. Germline CDR1 reads SQVTM; CDR2 reads ANQGSEA. This CDR3 spans 13 amino acids. V lost 6 bases, J lost 2 bases, and 14 bases lay in between. Unique molecular identifiers were incorporated into the prepared TCRbeta library. TCRdb itself ran the PCR reads through MiXCR, one entry per CDR3 protein. The sample holds approximately 300,000 distinct CDR3 sequences, 11% seen once. The source is a male patient aged 2 to 9 who had a stem cell transplant for chronic granulomatous disease, so the T cells may come from the graft donor. V is TRBV29-1 and J is TRBJ2-7, with a tentative D call TRBD1 (6 bases). This specimen consisted of peripheral blood, obtained 180 days after TCRalphabeta/CD19-depleted stem cell transplant. CDR3 loop: CSVTGTSPYEQYF. The CDR3 DNA is TGCAGCGTGACCGGGACATCCCCCTACGAGCAGTACTTC.